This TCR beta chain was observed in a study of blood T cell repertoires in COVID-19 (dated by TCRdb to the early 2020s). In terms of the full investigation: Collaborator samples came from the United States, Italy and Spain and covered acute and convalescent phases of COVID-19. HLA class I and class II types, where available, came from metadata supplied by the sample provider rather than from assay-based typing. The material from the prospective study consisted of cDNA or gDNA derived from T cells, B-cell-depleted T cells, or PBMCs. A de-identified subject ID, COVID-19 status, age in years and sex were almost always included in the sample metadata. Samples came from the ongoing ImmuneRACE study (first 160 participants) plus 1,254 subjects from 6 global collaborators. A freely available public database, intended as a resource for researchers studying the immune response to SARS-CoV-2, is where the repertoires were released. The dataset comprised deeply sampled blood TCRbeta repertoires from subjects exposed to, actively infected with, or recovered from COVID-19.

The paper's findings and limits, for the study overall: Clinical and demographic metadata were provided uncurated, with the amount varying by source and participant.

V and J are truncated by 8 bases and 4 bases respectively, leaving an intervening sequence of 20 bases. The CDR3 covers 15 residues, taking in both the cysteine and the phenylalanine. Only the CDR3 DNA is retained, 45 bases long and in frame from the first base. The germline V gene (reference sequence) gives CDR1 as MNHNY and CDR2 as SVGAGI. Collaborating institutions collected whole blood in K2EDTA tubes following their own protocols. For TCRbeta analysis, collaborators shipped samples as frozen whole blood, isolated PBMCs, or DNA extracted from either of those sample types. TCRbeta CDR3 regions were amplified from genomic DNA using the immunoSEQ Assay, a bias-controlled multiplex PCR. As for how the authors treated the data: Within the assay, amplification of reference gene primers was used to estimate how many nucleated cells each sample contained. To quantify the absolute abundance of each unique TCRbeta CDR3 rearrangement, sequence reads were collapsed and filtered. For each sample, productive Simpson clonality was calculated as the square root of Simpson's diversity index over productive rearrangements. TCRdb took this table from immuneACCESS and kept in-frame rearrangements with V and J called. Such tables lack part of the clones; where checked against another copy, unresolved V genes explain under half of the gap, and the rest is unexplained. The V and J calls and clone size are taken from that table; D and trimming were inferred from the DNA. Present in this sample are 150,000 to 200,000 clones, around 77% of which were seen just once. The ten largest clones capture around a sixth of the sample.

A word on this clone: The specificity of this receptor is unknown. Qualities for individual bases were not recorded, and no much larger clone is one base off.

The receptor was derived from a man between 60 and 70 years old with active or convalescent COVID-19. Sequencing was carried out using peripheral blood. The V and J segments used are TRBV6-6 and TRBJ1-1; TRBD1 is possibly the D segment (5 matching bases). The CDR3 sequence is CASRRGGEGITEAFF. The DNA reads TGTGCCAGCCGTCGGGGTGGGGAGGGGATCACTGAAGCTTTCTTT.